These 2 T cell receptor beta chains were sequenced from one sample in a study of HIV-infected patients and healthy controls. All unsorted peripheral T cells were captured because whole blood was used without fractionation. Alpha and beta constant-region primers primed reverse transcription of around 550 ng RNA. Each of the alpha and beta chains got its own library through chain-specific third strand synthesis with indices. From the 5' RACE reads, TCRdb called clonotypes with MiXCR, one entry per CDR3 protein. The sample records about 17,000 distinct CDR3 sequences, roughly 6% being singletons. What was sequenced was blood. Receptors were obtained from an adult in good health.

As concerns this clonotype: A much larger clone differs from this one at a single base, so this may be a read error. The chain combines TRBV7-2 with TRBJ2-3, with 15 positions matching TRBD2. Trimming cost V 4 bases and J 4 bases; bases outside gene matches: 6. CDR3 length: 17 amino acids. Germline V gives CDR1 SGHTA, CDR2 FQGNSA. The CDR3 is CASSSGLAGGGADTQYF. The CDR3 DNA reads TGTGCCAGCAGCTCCGGACTAGCGGGGGGGGGCGCAGATACGCAGTATTTT.

This clonotype was seen many times. The CDR3 DNA sequence: TGTGCCAGTCAAGTCCCCGGGAGGGACACCGGGGAGCTGTTTTTT. It is translated as CASQVPGRDTGELFF. The V and J genes are TRBV19 and TRBJ2-2, with TRBD2 matching over 8 bases. CDR1 is LNHDA and CDR2 is SQIVND in the germline V gene (reference sequence). V lost 8 bases to trimming and J lost 3 bases; unmatched junction nucleotides: 8. The CDR3 consists of 15 residues.